This T cell receptor beta chain is from a study of monozygotic twins with inflammatory bowel disease. This CDR3 spans 18 amino acids. Germline V gives CDR1 SGHRS, CDR2 YFSETQ. TCRdb re-called the 5' RACE reads and catalogs CDR3 proteins one per entry, DNA excluded. This sample contains some 450,000 distinct CDR3 sequences. The sample taken for sequencing was blood. The receptor comes from a human donor with ulcerative colitis or Crohn's disease, or a healthy co-twin of an affected twin (not recorded which). The V call is TRBV5-1, the J call TRBJ2-6; TCRdb names TRBD1, which stays unverified in the absence of DNA. The chain's CDR3 is CASSPPRQGLGGANVLTF. Full variable domain (missing parts from reference TRBV5-1 and TRBJ2-6): KAGVTQTPRYLIKTRGQQVTLSCSPISGHRSVSWYQQTPGQGLQFLFEYFSETQRNKGNFPGRFSGRQFSNSRSEMNVSTLELGDSALYLCASSPPRQGLGGANVLTFGAGSRLTVL.